This T cell receptor beta chain originates from a study of shared clonotypes between healthy human individuals. Looking at the study overall: The donor group consisted of two women and a few men, aged 18 to 49.

To note about this clone: As yet, its antigen is unknown.

In the original workflow: Junction-only immunoSEQ sequences carried no quality scores, so filtering differed. TCRdb's copy holds only in-frame clones and misses some; the assay was immunoSEQ multiplex PCR. The DNA was the basis for D and trimming; V, J and clone size are from that table. This table holds approximately 2.5 million clones, around nine tenths found once. This CDR3 has 16 residues. Germline assignment: CDR1 MNHEY and CDR2 SMNVEV (reference sequence). Trimming cost V 2 bases and J 1 base, with 9 bases left between them. Study-wide findings and caveats: Naive CD4 clonotype sharing across a handful of donors was 4.5% to 6%. Estimated richness values were generally larger in naive subsets than in memory subsets.

The chain links TRBV27 to TRBJ2-6; tentative D call: TRBD1 (6 bases). The receptor was derived from a man between 18 and 35 years old in good health. Sequencing used naive CD4+ T cells sorted from blood. The subset: CD45RA+ positively selected. CDR3 DNA: TGTGCCAGCAGTTTAGTGACAGGTTCTGGGGCCAACGTCCTGACTTTC. Amino acids: CASSLVTGSGANVLTF.